Listed here are 23 T cell receptor beta chains from one sample, sequenced in a study of CD8 T cells in Susac syndrome. The RNA input was about 0.5 to 1 ug, and it was reverse transcribed with random hexamers. TCRdb reprocessed the immunoSEQ multiplex PCR reads with MiXCR, giving one entry per CDR3 protein. The sample has approximately 100,000 distinct CDR3 sequences, less than 95% seen once. The sequencing input was CD8+ T cells from PBMCs. All receptors come from a human donor with Susac syndrome.

This chain uses TRBV5-5 with TRBJ1-5; D ambiguous. Germline V gene lookup returns CDR1 SGHKS and CDR2 YYEKEE (reference sequence). Trimming took 0 bases from V and 2 from J, leaving 12 bases between them. This CDR3 is built from 16 residues. The CDR3 DNA reads as TGTGCCAGCAGCTTGGACAGCCAAGCTCGCAATCAGCCCCAGCATTTT. Protein sequence: CASSLDSQARNQPQHF.

The rearrangement links TRBV11-2 to TRBJ2-1; D possibly corresponds to TRBD1 (6 bases). This CDR3 comprises 16 residues. Per the germline V gene, CDR1 is SGHAT and CDR2 is FQNNGV. V dropped 3 bases and J dropped 5 bases, with 17 bases sitting between them. As DNA, the CDR3 is TGTGCCAGCAGCTTTGGAGTACAGGGACCGGACAATGAGCAGTTCTTC. This encodes CASSFGVQGPDNEQFF. The whole variable domain, remainder taken from reference TRBV11-2 and TRBJ2-1, is EAGVAQSPRYKIIEKRQSVAFWCNPISGHATLYWYQQILGQGPKLLIQFQNNGVVDDSQLPKDRFSAERLKGVDSTLKIQPAKLEDSAVYLCASSFGVQGPDNEQFFGPGTRLTVL.

The chain links TRBV12-3 or TRBV12-4 to TRBJ2-3; D unclear. V shed 6 bases and J shed 0 bases, with 13 bases lying between them. The CDR3 sequence is 15 residues long. Written as DNA, the CDR3 is TGTGCCAGCAGCCCTACATCACCTAGCACAGATACGCAGTATTTT. Its protein is CASSPTSPSTDTQYF.

This chain links TRBV9 with TRBJ1-2, with TRBD1 matching 7 bases. The CDR3 is 14 amino acids. Trimming took 2 bases from V and 8 from J; bases not matched to a gene: 9. In germline, CDR1 is SGDLS, CDR2 YYNGEE. As DNA, the CDR3 is TGTGCCAGCAGCGTCTCAGGGGGGATGGGGGGCTACACCTTC. Its translation is CASSVSGGMGGYTF.

J is TRBJ1-2 and V is TRBV2; perhaps TRBD1 as D (5 bases). With 8 bases removed from V and 0 bases from J, the gap between germline ends came to 13 bases. The CDR3 runs to 14 residues. The V gene's germline CDR1 is SNHLY and CDR2 FYNNEI. This chain's CDR3 is CASLRQSPNYGYTF. The DNA of the CDR3 is TGTGCCAGCCTCCGACAGTCTCCTAACTATGGCTACACCTTC. The full variable domain, completed using reference TRBV2 and TRBJ1-2, is EPEVTQTPSHQVTQMGQEVILRCVPISNHLYFYWYRQILGQKVEFLVSFYNNEISEKSEIFDDQFSVERPDGSNFTLKIRSTKLEDSAMYFCASLRQSPNYGYTFGSGTRLTVV.

The chain is built from TRBV11-2 and TRBJ2-7, with 9 bases identical to TRBD2. Losses at the gene ends were 7 bases for V and 6 bases for J; bases not matched to a gene: 4. Germline CDR1 and CDR2: SGHAT and FQNNGV. This CDR3 region has 12 residues. CDR3 DNA: TGTGCCAGCACAAGCGGGAGGCGCGAGCAGTACTTC. Translated: CASTSGRREQYF.

This chain connects TRBV12-3 or TRBV12-4 to TRBJ2-3; D may correspond to TRBD1 or TRBD2 (5 bases each). Between the trimmed V and J ends, which lost 6 bases and 0 bases, there was a span of 16 bases. This CDR3 spans 16 amino acids. The DNA for the CDR3 is TGTGCCAGCAGCGGAGAGGGGTGGGCTAGCACAGATACGCAGTATTTT. It encodes CASSGEGWASTDTQYF.

V usage is TRBV25-1 and J usage is TRBJ2-7, with D hard to call. The germline CDR1 and CDR2 sequences are MGHDK and SYGVNS. Trimming left V 2 bases short and J 6 bases short, with 8 bases between. CDR3 size: 12 residues. CDR3 sequence reads: CASSEGLSEQYF. CDR3 DNA: TGTGCCAGCAGTGAAGGGCTGAGCGAGCAGTACTTC.

The chain is built from TRBV7-8 and TRBJ2-5, with a weak D call TRBD2 (6 bases). Deletions cut 5 bases from V and 5 bases from J, with 15 bases between. The CDR3 consists of 14 residues. In germline, CDR1 is SGHVS, CDR2 FQNEAQ. The DNA for the CDR3 is TGTGCCAGCAGCGACATCGGACTATTCGAGACCCAGTACTTC. Its translation: CASSDIGLFETQYF.

V usage is TRBV7-7 and J usage is TRBJ2-1; weak D call: TRBD1 (5 bases). Germline V gene lookup returns CDR1 SSHAT and CDR2 FNYEAQ (reference sequence). The CDR3 covers 15 residues. V dropped 0 bases and J dropped 8 bases, with 14 bases sitting between them. The CDR3 DNA follows: TGTGCCAGCAGCTTAGCAGATTCTGGGGCTGATGAGCAGTTCTTC. Translated: CASSLADSGADEQFF.

The V gene is TRBV6-1, the J gene TRBJ1-1; 8 bases match TRBD1. J gave up 1 base and V 7 bases, and 2 bases lay outside the gene matches. The CDR3 is 13 residues long. The germline CDR1 and CDR2 sequences are MNHNS and SASEGT. The CDR3 region is CASTDRGNTEAFF. CDR3 in DNA: TGTGCCAGCACAGACAGGGGGAACACTGAAGCTTTCTTT.

V is TRBV4-2 and J is TRBJ2-1; TRBD2 matches 7 bases. Trimming removed 1 base from V and 2 bases from J; junction bases left unmatched: 8. This CDR3 is 17 amino acids long. The germline V gene encodes CDR1 LGHNA and CDR2 YNFKEQ. The CDR3 DNA reads as TGTGCCAGCAGCCAAGCAGGGCAGGGAGGGACCTACAATGAGCAGTTCTTC. This translates into CASSQAGQGGTYNEQFF.

The chain has TRBV13 and TRBJ1-5; 7 bases are a match to TRBD1. J lost 6 bases, V lost 6 bases, and 8 bases had no gene match. This CDR3 has 14 residues. Germline CDR1 is PRHDT and CDR2 is FYEKMQ (reference sequence). CDR3 coding DNA: TGTGCCAGCAGTATCGGCAGGGGGGGTCAGCCCCAGCATTTT. Translating gives CASSIGRGGQPQHF.

V and J are TRBV7-9 and TRBJ2-7; D may correspond to TRBD1 or TRBD2 (6 bases each). Looked up from germline, CDR1 is SEHNR and CDR2 is FQNEAQ (reference sequence). Trimming shortened V by 8 bases and J by 3 bases, and 17 bases separated the two germline ends. This CDR3 spans 14 amino acids. Here the CDR3 DNA reads TGTGCCAGCGGAGGGCAGGGGCTAGACTACGAGCAGTACTTC. Protein: CASGGQGLDYEQYF.

The chain couples TRBV20-1 to TRBJ1-2; D remains ambiguous. Between the trimmed V and J ends, which lost 6 bases and 3 bases, there was a span of 14 bases. CDR3 length equals 13 residues. Germline assignment: CDR1 DFQATT and CDR2 SNEGSKA (reference sequence). Here the CDR3 DNA reads TGCAGTGCCAGTGATACAGAACACTATGGCTACACCTTC. Encoded protein: CSASDTEHYGYTF.

The rearrangement links TRBV20-1 to TRBJ2-1; TRBD1 aligns across 8 bases. V shed 0 bases, J shed 6 bases, and the junction held 7 bases outside the gene matches. Germline values: CDR1 DFQATT, CDR2 SNEGSKA (reference sequence). This CDR3 has 15 residues. The CDR3 nucleotides read TGCAGTGCTAGAGATCGAGGGACAGGTCGCAATGAGCAGTTCTTC. Its translation is CSARDRGTGRNEQFF.

The rearrangement uses TRBV21-1 and TRBJ1-2; whether TRBD1, the table's D call, matches the DNA was not checked. TRBV21-1 is flagged as a pseudogene. This CDR3 contains 17 residues. DNA for the CDR3: TGTGCCAGCAGCCGTCGGACAGGGGAGAAGGCTAACTATGGCTACACCTTC. It yields the protein CASSRRTGEKANYGYTF.

This chain uses TRBV3-1 with TRBJ2-5; D remains ambiguous. The CDR3 totals 17 residues. Looked up from germline, CDR1 is LGHDT and CDR2 is YNNKEL (reference sequence). The V end was cut by 0 bases, the J end by 2 bases, with 16 bases between. CDR3 coding DNA: TGTGCCAGCAGCCAAGATAGGGATAGCCTGAATCAAGAGACCCAGTACTTC. Its translation: CASSQDRDSLNQETQYF.

This clonotype was seen just once. The chain carries TRBV3-1 and TRBJ2-2, with D unclear. The CDR3 totals 15 residues. V lost 0 bases and J 8 bases, leaving 13 bases between the germline ends. Germline loops: CDR1 LGHDT, CDR2 YNNKEL (reference sequence). CDR3 sequence reads: CASSQDLTTGGELFF. As DNA, the CDR3 is TGTGCCAGCAGCCAAGATCTTACAACCGGGGGGGAGCTGTTTTTT. Full variable domain (outside the CDR3, taken from reference TRBV3-1 and TRBJ2-2): DTAVSQTPKYLVTQMGNDKSIKCEQNLGHDTMYWYKQDSKKFLKIMFSYNNKELIINETVPNRFSPKSPDKAHLNLHINSLELGDSAVYFCASSQDLTTGGELFFGEGSRLTVL.

The count of this clonotype is one. The chain links TRBV9 to TRBJ2-5; 7 nucleotides match TRBD2. Trimming cost V 3 bases and J 4 bases; bases outside gene matches: 9. The CDR3 length is 15 residues. Looked up from germline, CDR1 is SGDLS and CDR2 is YYNGEE. DNA of the CDR3: TGTGCCAGCAGCGGGTGGGGAGGGGTTGGAGAGACCCAGTACTTC. Translation: CASSGWGGVGETQYF.

The gene calls are TRBV20-1 and TRBJ1-1, with D uncertain. Looked up from germline, CDR1 is DFQATT and CDR2 is SNEGSKA (reference sequence). The length of the CDR3 is 15 residues. V lost 2 bases and J 1 base, leaving 14 bases between the germline ends. The CDR3 loop reads CSARIRRQGNTEAFF. The CDR3 DNA is TGCAGTGCTAGAATAAGGAGACAAGGGAACACTGAAGCTTTCTTT.

The V gene is TRBV7-8, the J gene TRBJ2-3; D is perhaps TRBD2 (6 bases). V shed 5 bases and J shed 4 bases, with 19 bases lying between them. The CDR3 is made up of 16 amino acids. CDR1 is SGHVS and CDR2 is FQNEAQ in the germline V gene. CDR3 sequence: CASSQPKTSGADTQYF. Written as DNA, the CDR3 is TGTGCCAGCAGCCAACCCAAGACTAGTGGGGCAGATACGCAGTATTTT.

This clonotype was found a few times. The J gene is TRBJ2-7, the V gene TRBV7-9, with D hard to call. The CDR3 loop spans 11 amino acids. Trimming took 8 bases from V and 2 from J, leaving 7 bases between them. Germline CDR1 is SEHNR and CDR2 is FQNEAQ (reference sequence). This CDR3 reads CASSRTYEQYF. CDR3 nucleotide sequence: TGTGCCAGCTCTAGGACCTACGAGCAGTACTTC.